These T cell receptor beta chains were read from a single sample in a study of T cells in Graves' hyperthyroidism and ophthalmopathy. TCRdb passed the multiplex PCR reads through MiXCR, listing each CDR3 protein once. The sample lists 200,000 to 250,000 distinct CDR3 sequences, 17% seen once, with under 65% in the top ten. Sequencing input: blood. These receptors all stem from a man between 45 and 60 years old with Graves' hyperthyroidism. Both conserved end residues are part of each CDR3. A D gene is named only where the DNA matches it firmly. The size entry gives once, few, many, or a class for an expanded clone.

v_gene,d_gene,abundance,j_gene,CDR3aa,CDR3nt
TRBV20-1,.,many,TRBJ1-4,CSAREGNGEKLFF,TGCAGTGCTAGAGAAGGGAACGGTGAAAAACTGTTTTTT
TRBV7-2,TRBD2,many,TRBJ2-7,CASSLTLAGSYEQYF,TGTGCCAGCAGCTTAACACTAGCGGGGTCCTACGAGCAGTACTTC
TRBV2,.,many,TRBJ1-1,CASSTTTLRGRTNTEAFF,TGTGCCAGCAGCACAACCACCCTCAGGGGAAGGACGAACACTGAAGCTTTCTTT
TRBV18,TRBD2,few,TRBJ2-3,CASSLRTSGGYTDTQYF,TGTGCCAGCTCACTGCGGACTAGCGGGGGTTACACAGATACGCAGTATTTT
TRBV11-2,TRBD2,many,TRBJ2-3,CASSTTSVTQYF,TGTGCCAGCAGCACTACTAGCGTTACGCAGTATTTT
TRBV28,TRBD1,many,TRBJ1-6,CASRLTGWGSPLHF,TGTGCCAGCAGGCTGACAGGGTGGGGTTCACCCCTCCACTTT
TRBV6-2/TRBV6-3,TRBD2,many,TRBJ2-2,CASSTTSGRGTGELFF,TGTGCCAGCAGTACGACTAGCGGGAGGGGAACCGGGGAGCTGTTTTTT
TRBV30,.,many,TRBJ1-1,CAWSGVRVSEAFF,TGTGCCTGGAGTGGCGTGAGGGTATCCGAAGCTTTCTTT
TRBV19,TRBD2,once,TRBJ2-2,CASKRLAGIGELFF,TGTGCCAGTAAACGACTAGCGGGAATTGGGGAGCTGTTTTTT
TRBV20-1,.,many,TRBJ1-1,CSAGRGEDTEAFF,TGCAGTGCTGGTAGGGGGGAAGACACTGAAGCTTTCTTT